These 21 T cell receptor beta chains came from one sample sequenced in a study of T cells after yellow fever vaccination (dated by TCRdb to between 2017 and 2020). The label giving this sample's treatment or condition can be read as: live attenuated yellow fever vaccine strain. Libraries were constructed by 5' RACE. Data came from an Illumina HiSeq 2500. TCRdb reran the public reads through fastp at Q25 and MiXCR, keeping productive beta chains. When rows share a CDR3 protein, they turn into one entry using the most common DNA and genes. The sample table contains 360,000 or so distinct CDR3 sequences; only one count was recorded for roughly 11% of them. The leading ten clones occupy roughly 18% of the sample. The sequences come from PBMCs, collected on the day of the first yellow fever vaccination. These receptor sequences come from a man between 18 and 35 years old who received the YFV17D yellow fever vaccine.

This chain joins TRBV9 and TRBJ1-5, with 8 bases identical to TRBD1. V lost 2 bases to trimming and J lost 4 bases; unmatched junction nucleotides: 5. There are 15 residues in the CDR3. Germline V gene sequence: CDR1 SGDLS, CDR2 YYNGEE. CDR3 in DNA: TGTGCCAGCAGCGTCCAGGGGGCGGAAAATCAGCCCCAGCATTTT. As protein: CASSVQGAENQPQHF.

V gene TRBV19 combines with J gene TRBJ1-5; 10 bases line up with TRBD1. CDR3 size: 15 residues. V lost 8 bases, J lost 5 bases, and 9 bases stayed unmatched. Per germline, CDR1 LNHDA and CDR2 SQIVND (reference sequence). The DNA of the CDR3 is TGTGCCAGTCGCCCGGGACAGGGGTTCGATCAGCCCCAGCATTTT. This sequence encodes CASRPGQGFDQPQHF.

The chain recombines TRBV7-2 with TRBJ1-6; D gene uncertain. Germline V lookup: CDR1 SGHTA, CDR2 FQGNSA. V was pared by 4 bases and J by 14 bases, with 12 bases between. The CDR3 sequence is 12 residues long. The CDR3 protein is CASSWEGITLHF. CDR3 nucleotides: TGTGCCAGCAGCTGGGAAGGTATCACCCTCCACTTT.

This chain uses TRBV7-8 with TRBJ2-1; possible D gene TRBD2, 7 bases. This CDR3 is built from 16 residues. The V end lost 4 bases, the J end lost 7 bases, and 20 bases lay between the germline ends. Germline CDR1 SGHVS, CDR2 FQNEAQ. CDR3 in DNA: TGTGCCAGCAGCTCGGGCTGGGGGGGCCCGGGGAATGAGCAGTTCTTC. Protein product: CASSSGWGGPGNEQFF.

This clonotype occurred a few times. The chain uses TRBV18 and TRBJ2-7; D is perhaps TRBD2 (5 bases). Germline CDR1 KGHSH, CDR2 LQKENI. Trimming left V 4 bases short and J 3 bases short, with 16 bases between. The CDR3 covers 15 residues. CDR3 region: CASSRTREGNYEQYF. The CDR3 region has the DNA TGTGCCAGCTCACGGACCCGCGAGGGTAACTACGAGCAGTACTTC. The complete variable domain, with remaining parts taken from reference TRBV18 and TRBJ2-7, reads NAGVMQNPRHLVRRRGQEARLRCSPMKGHSHVYWYRQLPEEGLKFMVYLQKENIIDESGMPKERFSAEFPKEGPSILRIQQVVRGDSAAYFCASSRTREGNYEQYFGPGTRLTVT.

Only a few counts were recorded for this clonotype. This chain uses TRBV7-9 with TRBJ1-3, with a weak D call TRBD1 (5 bases). Germline V gives CDR1 SEHNR, CDR2 FQNEAQ (reference sequence). The CDR3 is 17 amino acids. Trimming shortened V by 5 bases and J by 0 bases, and 17 bases separated the two germline ends. This CDR3 reads CASSASTVKTSGNTIYF. DNA of the CDR3: TGTGCCAGCAGCGCGTCGACAGTGAAAACCTCTGGAAACACCATATATTTT.

This clonotype has more than one count but fewer than ten. V and J are TRBV7-6 and TRBJ2-5; D is ambiguous. V dropped 4 bases and J dropped 0 bases, with 12 bases sitting between them. The CDR3 loop spans 15 amino acids. The V gene's germline CDR1 is SGHVS and CDR2 FNYEAQ. This CDR3 is CASSSPSVDQETQYF. In DNA, the CDR3 is TGTGCCAGCAGCTCCCCATCCGTCGACCAAGAGACCCAGTACTTC.

This clonotype was detected a few times. The CDR3 is CASSSPPGGFTEAFF. In DNA form, the CDR3 reads TGTGCCAGCAGTTCCCCCCCGGGGGGCTTCACTGAAGCTTTCTTT. The chain couples TRBV6-2 or TRBV6-3 to TRBJ1-1, with a possible D match to TRBD1 (6 bases). The CDR3 has 15 residues. Germline V lookup: CDR1 MNHEY, CDR2 SVGEGT. The ends were cut back, 4 bases at V and 4 bases at J, with 16 bases in the middle.

This clonotype was counted between two and nine times. The V gene is TRBV6-1, the J gene TRBJ2-5; D is possibly TRBD1 (6 bases). Deletions cut 6 bases from V and 7 bases from J, with 15 bases between. Germline CDR1 is MNHNS and CDR2 is SASEGT. This CDR3 spans 13 amino acids. The CDR3 loop is CASRETGRGTQYF. CDR3 DNA: TGTGCCAGCAGGGAAACAGGGCGTGGGACCCAGTACTTC.

This chain uses TRBV7-9 with TRBJ1-6; D gene uncertain. With 7 bases removed from V and 9 bases from J, the gap between germline ends came to 22 bases. The CDR3 contains 16 residues. The germline gives CDR1 SEHNR, CDR2 FQNEAQ (reference sequence). The CDR3 sequence: CASIFVGGQLISPLHF. The CDR3 bases are TGTGCCAGCATATTTGTCGGCGGTCAACTGATTTCACCCCTCCACTTT. The entire variable domain, with the rest obtained from reference TRBV7-9 and TRBJ1-6, is as follows: DTGVSQNPRHKITKRGQNVTFRCDPISEHNRLYWYRQTLGQGPEFLTYFQNEAQLEKSRLLSDRFSAERPKGSFSTLEIQRTEQGDSAMYLCASIFVGGQLISPLHFGNGTRLTVT.

This clonotype was counted between two and nine times. The chain couples TRBV6-1 to TRBJ2-6, with D maybe TRBD2 (6 bases). The length of the CDR3 is 18 residues. Germline V lookup: CDR1 MNHNS, CDR2 SASEGT. V was cut by 4 bases and J by 2 bases, with 18 bases left in between. The DNA of the CDR3 is TGTGCCAGCAGTGGATCGGGGGTAAATGGCCCTGGGGCCAACGTCCTGACTTTC. The encoded protein is CASSGSGVNGPGANVLTF.

Ten or more counts support this clonotype. V is TRBV4-3 and J is TRBJ2-3; D could derive from TRBD1 or TRBD2 (5 bases each). Deletions cut 1 base from V and 5 bases from J, with 16 bases between. The CDR3 is made up of 16 amino acids. Germline lookup yields CDR1 LGHNA and CDR2 YSLEER. The chain's CDR3 is CASSQAGPPGQDTQYF. The CDR3 region has the DNA TGCGCCAGCAGCCAAGCCGGACCGCCGGGGCAAGATACGCAGTATTTT.

The rearrangement links TRBV4-2 to TRBJ2-1; D might be TRBD1 or TRBD2, each matching 7 bases. V gave up 2 bases and J gave up 1 base, with 15 bases separating them. The CDR3 totals 17 residues. Germline V gives CDR1 LGHNA, CDR2 YNFKEQ. The CDR3 region is CASSQLPGGGSYNEQFF. The CDR3 DNA reads as TGTGCCAGCAGCCAACTCCCAGGGGGGGGGTCCTACAATGAGCAGTTCTTC.

This clonotype was seen more than once but under ten times. This chain links TRBV19 with TRBJ1-1; the D gene is possibly TRBD1 (5 bases). The CDR3 length is 15 residues. Germline-derived CDR1 and CDR2 are LNHDA and SQIVND (reference sequence). V lost 0 bases and J lost 4, with 12 bases in between. Here the CDR3 DNA reads TGTGCCAGTAGTATAGATCCCAGGGTCGTCACTGAAGCTTTCTTT. Its translation: CASSIDPRVVTEAFF.

This clonotype came up many times. The chain links TRBV27 to TRBJ2-7, with D possibly being TRBD1 (6 bases). Germline CDR1 reads MNHEY; CDR2 reads SMNVEV (reference sequence). CDR3 length: 14 residues. Between the trimmed V and J ends, which lost 5 bases and 0 bases, there was a span of 11 bases. The CDR3 coding sequence is TGTGCCAGCAGTGTAACAGGGTCCTCCTACGAGCAGTACTTC. It is translated as CASSVTGSSYEQYF.

The V and J genes are TRBV7-9 and TRBJ2-2, with D perhaps matching TRBD1 (6 bases). Trimming removed 0 bases at V and 0 bases at J, with 11 bases between. The CDR3 extends over 17 amino acids. Germline-derived CDR1 and CDR2 are SEHNR and FQNEAQ (reference sequence). CDR3 coding DNA: TGTGCCAGCAGCTTAGCGCGGGCAGGGGCGAACACCGGGGAGCTGTTTTTT. Amino acid sequence: CASSLARAGANTGELFF.

The J gene is TRBJ1-6, the V gene TRBV12-3 or TRBV12-4; 8 nucleotides align to TRBD1. Trimming cost V 2 bases and J 10 bases; bases outside gene matches: 7. The CDR3 is 15 amino acids. CDR3 in DNA: TGTGCCAGCAGTTTAATTGGGGCAGGGGGCTCACCCCTCCACTTT. Translation: CASSLIGAGGSPLHF.

V and J are TRBV29-1 and TRBJ1-6; TRBD1 matches at 8 bases. The V segment lost 5 bases and the J segment 7 bases; nucleotides outside the gene matches: 7. Germline V gene data show CDR1 as SQVTM and CDR2 as ANQGSEA. The CDR3 covers 14 residues. CDR3 nucleotides: TGCAGCGTTAGCGGGACAGGCGGAAATTCACCCCTCCACTTT. Translation: CSVSGTGGNSPLHF.

The chain joins TRBV19 to TRBJ2-2; D is possibly TRBD1 (6 bases). Trimming shortened V by 4 bases and J by 5 bases, and 8 bases separated the two germline ends. The CDR3 length is 13 residues. CDR1 LNHDA and CDR2 SQIVND come from the germline V gene (reference sequence). The CDR3, as DNA: TGTGCCAGTAGTACCCAGGGGACCGGGGAGCTGTTTTTT. Its translation is CASSTQGTGELFF.

The rearrangement links TRBV7-2 to TRBJ1-2; the D is unclear. Between the trimmed V and J ends, which lost 7 bases and 3 bases, there was a span of 12 bases. CDR3 length: 13 amino acids. Germline V lookup: CDR1 SGHTA, CDR2 FQGNSA. The DNA of the CDR3 is TGTGCCAGCACGAGGTTCGGGGACTATGGCTACACCTTC. It encodes CASTRFGDYGYTF.

V and J are TRBV15 and TRBJ1-6; 9 nucleotides align to TRBD1. The ends lost 3 bases at V and 8 bases at J; junction bases unmatched: 5. The CDR3 totals 15 residues. Per germline, CDR1 LNHNV and CDR2 YYDKDF (reference sequence). The CDR3 DNA follows: TGTGCCACCAGCAGCTTGGGACAGGGCGATTCACCCCTCCACTTT. Amino acids: CATSSLGQGDSPLHF.